This TCR beta chain was sequenced for a study of identical twins. This clonotype has at least ten counts. The length of the CDR3 is 14 residues. The germline gives CDR1 SGHRS, CDR2 YFSETQ. Trimming took 4 bases from V and 3 from J; bases not matched to a gene: 4. TCRdb re-called the 5' RACE reads with MiXCR, one entry per CDR3 protein. The sample includes hundreds of thousands of distinct CDR3 sequences, about 8.3% of them seen just once. These data also formed part of another study, on yellow fever vaccine responses in identical twins.

The clonotype was recovered from a woman younger than 30 in good health. The sequencing input was memory (CD45RO+) T cells sorted from blood. This chain joins TRBV5-1 and TRBJ2-1; 7 bases are shared with TRBD2. Written as DNA, the CDR3 is TGCGCCAGCAGCCCTCGGACTAGCTACAATGAGCAGTTCTTC. Translated: CASSPRTSYNEQFF.